The present entry profiles one T cell receptor (beta chain) with its context. Its antigen is still unknown. This record comes from a study of shared clonotypes between healthy human individuals. Study-wide points: Sorted-subset sequencing, rarefaction showed, was incomplete despite large depth.

Using immunoSEQ multiplex PCR, the repertoire was profiled, and TCRdb retains in-frame clones only, with some absent. The sample lists 1,400,000 or so clones, about 98.5% occurring once. Between the trimmed V and J ends, which lost 8 bases and 0 bases, there was a span of 13 bases. The CDR3 covers 14 residues. Germline CDR1 and CDR2: MNHNS and SASEGT. The sequence came from a man aged 25-45 years in good health. V usage is TRBV6-1 and J usage is TRBJ1-1, with D maybe TRBD1 (5 bases). Sequenced sample: naive CD4+ T cells sorted from blood. The subset denotes: CD45RA+ positively selected. CDR3 bases: TGTGCCAGCGTGAAGACAGAGGTGAACACTGAAGCTTTCTTT. It is translated as CASVKTEVNTEAFF.